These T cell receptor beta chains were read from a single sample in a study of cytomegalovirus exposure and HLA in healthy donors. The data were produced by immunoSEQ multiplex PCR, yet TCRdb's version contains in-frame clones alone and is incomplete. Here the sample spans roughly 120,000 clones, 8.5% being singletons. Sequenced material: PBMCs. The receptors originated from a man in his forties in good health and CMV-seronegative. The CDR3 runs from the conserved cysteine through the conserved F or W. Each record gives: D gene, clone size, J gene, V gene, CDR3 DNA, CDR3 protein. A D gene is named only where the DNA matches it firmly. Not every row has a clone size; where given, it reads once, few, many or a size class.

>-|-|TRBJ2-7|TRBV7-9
TGTGCCAGCAGCTTAGACAGGATAAAGCAGTACTTC
CASSLDRIKQYF
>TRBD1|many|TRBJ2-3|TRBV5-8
TGTGCCAGCAGCGGCGGGACAGGACTAACAGATACGCAGTATTTT
CASSGGTGLTDTQYF
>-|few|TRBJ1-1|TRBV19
TGTGCCAGTAGTATGGGGGGGGCCCACCCCAACACTGAAGCTTTCTTT
CASSMGGAHPNTEAFF
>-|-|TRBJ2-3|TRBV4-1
TGCGCCAGCAGCCAAGAACCCGCAGGGGCAGGAGATACGCAGTATTTT
CASSQEPAGAGDTQYF
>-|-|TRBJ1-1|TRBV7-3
TGTGCCAGCAGCTTAACCACAGATATGAACACTGAAGCTTTCTTT
CASSLTTDMNTEAFF
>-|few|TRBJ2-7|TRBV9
TGTGCCAGCAGCGTAGTGGTTAATAGCTCCTACGAGCAGTACTTC
CASSVVVNSSYEQYF
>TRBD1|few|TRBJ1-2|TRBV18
TGTGCCAGCTCACCTAGCCGGGACAGGGGGAACGGCTACACCTTC
CASSPSRDRGNGYTF
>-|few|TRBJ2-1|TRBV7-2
TGTGCCAGCAGCCCCCTGGAGGGCGGGGGCCTCTCCTACAATGAGCAGTTCTTC
CASSPLEGGGLSYNEQFF
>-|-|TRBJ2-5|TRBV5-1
TGCGCCAGCAGCTTGGGACTAGGGGACGAGACCCAGTACTTC
CASSLGLGDETQYF
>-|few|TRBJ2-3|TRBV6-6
TGTGCCAGCAGTTACTCGAAGGGGCGGGATACGCAGTATTTT
CASSYSKGRDTQYF
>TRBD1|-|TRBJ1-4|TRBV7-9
TGTGCCAGCAGCCCGGGACAGATTAATGAAAAACTGTTTTTT
CASSPGQINEKLFF
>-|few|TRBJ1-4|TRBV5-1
TGCGCCAGCAGCTTGGCAGGAACAACTAGTGAAAAACTGTTTTTT
CASSLAGTTSEKLFF
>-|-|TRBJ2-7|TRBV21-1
TGTGCCAGCAGCAAAGTAGGCCGGAGGGGACAGGGAATCTTTTCCTACGAGCAGTACTTC
CASSKVGRRGQGIFSYEQYF
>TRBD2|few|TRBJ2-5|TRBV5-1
TGCGCCAGCAGCTTGGGGACTAGCGGGGGGGCCGAGACCCAGTACTTC
CASSLGTSGGAETQYF